This record covers a single TCR beta chain. Its antigen remains undetermined. No qualities accompany the bases; no much larger clone lies one base away. V lost 6 bases and J lost 9 bases, and the count of bases not matched to a germline gene is 11. Taken from cysteine to phenylalanine, the CDR3 has 14 residues. CDR3 DNA is the only sequence kept; it has 42 bases, read in frame from the first base. For CDR1 and CDR2, the germline V gene lists SQVTM and ANQGSEA. The data were obtained in a study of T cell responses to AZD1222 COVID-19 vaccine (dated by TCRdb to about 2021). Study-level background: AZD1222 recipients whose second dose came at about 4 weeks and those whose second dose came at about 12 weeks were combined into one group, since spike-specific TCR depth and breadth did not differ between the two schedules. TCR sequencing was performed for over 230 trial participants, of whom 200 to 210 were given two doses of AZD1222 and about 25 were given two doses of MenACWY control vaccine. Enrollment into the trials was organized by age into subgroups of 18-55, 56-69 and 70-plus years, and those subgroups contained approximately 150, 30 and 60 TCR-sequenced participants, respectively.

Summary of the overall study and its limitations: After two AZD1222 doses, both the breadth and the depth of spike-specific TCRs were significantly higher than at day 0 and than in MenACWY recipients. Participants were mostly white British and included more females than males, and it was suggested by the authors that clonal diversity may have been underestimated. Epitopes outside the regions mutated in the B.1.351 and B.1.1.7 variants were reportedly recognized by nearly half of the unique spike-specific TCRs. In the small 56-69-year group, the increase in depth fell short of significance, most likely because of low power. Because no day 14 peak-response samples were available, the repertoires could be characterized only after the peak T cell response. Conclusions about previously exposed vaccinees were limited because only a handful of AZD1222 recipients were SARS-CoV-2 seropositive at baseline. The whole spike protein was spanned by vaccine-associated CD4 TCRs, and dominant responses were seen in regions 160-218 and 743-854.

The CDR3 regions of human TCRbeta chains were analyzed by immunosequencing. The authors' pipeline ran thus. Repertoire TCRs were checked for matches against a reference library of SARS-CoV-2-specific TCRs that had been generated using the MIRA antigen-specificity platform. Breadth was defined as the fraction of unique TCRs that were SARS-CoV-2-associated. Depth was defined as the fraction of total T cells that were SARS-CoV-2-associated. Using the MIRA data, every spike-specific TCR was mapped to the spike region that the TCR reacted to and assigned to either a CD4 or a CD8 class. Log10-transformed breadth and depth values were compared by one-way ANOVA with Sidak's multiple comparisons tests. Imported from immuneACCESS, the table was reduced by TCRdb to in-frame sequences with V and J called. These copies leave out some clones; in studies compared against another copy, an unresolved V gene accounts for under half, and the cause of the remainder is not known. V and J calls and clone size come straight from that table; D and trimming were deduced from the DNA. Across this sample there are 45,000 to 60,000 clones, with about 86% seen only once. 16% of the sample rests with the top ten.

Read against the paper, the sample's time point label means: baseline before first vaccination. Vaccinee samples were obtained from the UK trials COV001 and COV002, which included a single-blind randomized controlled phase 2/3 trial of AZD1222 (ChAdOx1 nCoV-19) in healthy adults. For TCRbeta chain sequencing, PBMC samples from trial participants were taken at day 0 and at day 28 after the second dose. The material sequenced was peripheral blood, taken on day 0 of AZD1222 vaccination. Here the chain combines TRBV29-1 and TRBJ1-6; TRBD1 lines up with 7 middle nucleotides. This sequence originates from an adult in good health. This receptor carries the CDR3 CSVAIDREGSPLHF. The nucleotide sequence reads as follows: TGCAGCGTCGCTATCGACAGGGAGGGTTCACCCCTCCACTTT.